A selection of T cell receptor beta chains follows, all from one sample in a study. From the 5' RACE reads, TCRdb called clonotypes with MiXCR, one entry per CDR3 protein. In the table there are roughly 54,000 distinct CDR3 sequences, 15% to 20% of which are singletons. The sequencing sample was made of naive CD4+ T cells sorted from blood. These receptors were taken from a female donor with breast cancer. CDR3s include the opening cysteine and the closing phenylalanine or tryptophan. D genes are given only for firm matches. Rows give clone size only sometimes, using once, few, many, or a class for an expanded clone.

d_call	clone_size	j_call	v_call	cdr3_nt	cdr3_aa
-	many	TRBJ1-5	TRBV20-1	TGCAGTGCTAGAACGGGATGGGATCAGCCCCAGCATTTT	CSARTGWDQPQHF
TRBD2	many	TRBJ2-3	TRBV20-1	TGCAGTGCAGGCCCCGCCGGACTAGCGGGAACAGATACGCAGTATTTT	CSAGPAGLAGTDTQYF
TRBD1	many	TRBJ2-3	TRBV20-1	TGCAGTGCTTCGACAGGGGCCGTAACAGATACGCAGTATTTT	CSASTGAVTDTQYF
TRBD2	few	TRBJ2-3	TRBV6-5	TGTGCCAGCAGTTACACCGGACTAGCGGGAGAAAATACGCAGTATTTT	CASSYTGLAGENTQYF
TRBD1	few	TRBJ1-1	TRBV2	TGTGCCAGCACATTACAGGGGCCGAACACTGAAGCTTTCTTT	CASTLQGPNTEAFF
-	few	TRBJ2-1	TRBV11-3	TGTGCCAGCACCCCTGGCCCAGGAAGGGACAATGAGCAGTTCTTC	CASTPGPGRDNEQFF
-	-	TRBJ1-1	TRBV18	TGTGCCAGCTCACCATCCAGTTCAGTGAACACTGAAGCTTTCTTT	CASSPSSSVNTEAFF
-	few	TRBJ1-1	TRBV6-5	TGTGCCAGCAGCCTCGACAGCTCCCGGGGGAACACTGAAGCTTTCTTT	CASSLDSSRGNTEAFF
-	few	TRBJ1-2	TRBV6-1	TGTGCCAGCGGGGAGTCCCGGGACGTATTCGGCTACACCTTC	CASGESRDVFGYTF
-	few	TRBJ1-1	TRBV29-1	TGCAGCGTCTCGGGGGGCCCTGAAGCTTTCTTT	CSVSGGPEAFF
-	-	TRBJ2-2	TRBV10-3	TGTGCCAGCAGTGGGGGCACCGGGGCGAACACCGGGGAGCTGTTTTTT	CASSGGTGANTGELFF
-	few	TRBJ2-2	TRBV6-6	TGTGCCAGCACCCTCGGACTTAAAGCGCCCGGGGAGCTGTTTTTT	CASTLGLKAPGELFF
TRBD1	-	TRBJ2-4	TRBV7-9	TGTGCCAGCAGCAGAGGGACAGGGGGAGTAAACATTCAGTACTTC	CASSRGTGGVNIQYF
-	many	TRBJ2-3	TRBV27	TGTGCCAGCAGCGCAGGGCGCACAGATACGCAGTATTTT	CASSAGRTDTQYF
-	many	TRBJ2-6	TRBV20-1	TGCAGTGCCCCGGCGGAGGCTGGGGCCAACGTCCTGACTTTC	CSAPAEAGANVLTF
-	many	TRBJ1-1	TRBV29-1	TGCAGCGGAGGGGCCGTGAGGGACACTGAAGCTTTCTTT	CSGGAVRDTEAFF
-	many	TRBJ1-2	TRBV29-1	TGCAGCGCCACTCACCAGGGTACGCGGGGCTACACCTTC	CSATHQGTRGYTF
TRBD2	-	TRBJ2-1	TRBV7-6	TGTGCCAGCAGCCCCCCGTTAGCGGGAAGGGCCTACAATGAGCGGTTCTTC	CASSPPLAGRAYNERFF
-	-	TRBJ2-7	TRBV29-1	TGCAGCTTTCCGGGAATCACCACCTACGAGCAGTACTTC	CSFPGITTYEQYF
-	many	TRBJ1-1	TRBV29-1	TGCAGCGTTGAGAGGAGCCGGAACACTGAAGCTTTCTTT	CSVERSRNTEAFF
-	-	TRBJ1-2	TRBV5-5	TGTGCCAGCAGCTTGGCCTTCTCAACAGGGTCCTATGGCTACACCTTC	CASSLAFSTGSYGYTF
-	many	TRBJ2-5	TRBV10-2	TGCGCCAGCAAAAACGACGGGTTAGAGACCCAGTACTTC	CASKNDGLETQYF
-	many	TRBJ1-6	TRBV6-5	TGTGCCAGCAGTTCCTCCCCACAGATTTATAATTCACCCCTCCACTTT	CASSSSPQIYNSPLHF
-	many	TRBJ1-5	TRBV20-1	TGCAGTGCTAGAGAGAACAGGGTTCAGAGCAATCAGCCCCAGCATTTT	CSARENRVQSNQPQHF
-	many	TRBJ2-1	TRBV5-1	TGCGCCAGCAGCTTACAGGGCGGAGCCTACAATGAGCAGTTCTTC	CASSLQGGAYNEQFF
-	many	TRBJ2-3	TRBV5-1	TGCGCCAGCAGCTCTGAGGTTGGGGTTACGCAGTATTTT	CASSSEVGVTQYF
-	few	TRBJ2-7	TRBV20-1	TGCAGTGCTACGTCGGAGGTTAGCTTGGGCGAGCAGTACTTC	CSATSEVSLGEQYF
-	many	TRBJ1-1	TRBV29-1	TGCAGCGCGATTAGAGAATTGAACACTGAAGCTTTCTTT	CSAIRELNTEAFF
-	few	TRBJ2-7	TRBV6-1	TGTGCCAGCAGTACGAGCGCCACCCTCTACGAGCAGTACTTC	CASSTSATLYEQYF
-	few	TRBJ2-2	TRBV4-1	TGCGCCAGCAGCCACCTTGGGACGCGGAAGTCGAACACCGGGGAGCTGTTTTTT	CASSHLGTRKSNTGELFF
-	many	TRBJ2-7	TRBV10-2	TGCGCCAGCAGTGGGGATAAGGCCTACGAGCAGTACTTC	CASSGDKAYEQYF
-	-	TRBJ2-6	TRBV15	TGTGCCACCAGCAGGGATGGGGCCAACGTCCTGACTTTC	CATSRDGANVLTF
TRBD2	-	TRBJ2-1	TRBV29-1	TGCAGCGTGGGAGGGACCTCAGGGGAGCAGTTCTTC	CSVGGTSGEQFF
-	-	TRBJ2-1	TRBV6-2/TRBV6-3	TGTGCCAGCAGTTACTCGAGATTAGGGACCTACAATGAGCAGTTCTTC	CASSYSRLGTYNEQFF
TRBD1	-	TRBJ1-1	TRBV5-1	TGCGCCAGCACCGGACAGGGTGAAGCTTTCTTT	CASTGQGEAFF
-	-	TRBJ2-5	TRBV18	TGTGCCAGCTCACCAGCCCGCGGAGAGACCCAGTACTTC	CASSPARGETQYF
-	few	TRBJ2-3	TRBV20-1	TGCAGTGCTAGGGACTACCAGATCTCGGATACGCAGTATTTT	CSARDYQISDTQYF
-	many	TRBJ2-1	TRBV5-1	TGCGCCAGCAGCTTGGGAGAGCACAATGAGCAGTTCTTC	CASSLGEHNEQFF
TRBD1	-	TRBJ1-1	TRBV12-3/TRBV12-4	TGTGCCAGCAGTTTAAGTATGAGGGACAGGGACAGGACTGAAGCTTTCTTT	CASSLSMRDRDRTEAFF
-	-	TRBJ2-7	TRBV5-4	TGTGCCAGCAGCTCAAGCGAGCGGTACGAGCAGTACTTC	CASSSSERYEQYF
TRBD1	many	TRBJ1-2	TRBV12-3/TRBV12-4	TGTGCCAGCACCGGACAGGGGATTGGCTACACCTTC	CASTGQGIGYTF
TRBD1	few	TRBJ1-1	TRBV29-1	TGCAGCGGGATGACAGGGCTGGGCACTGAAGCTTTCTTT	CSGMTGLGTEAFF